This TCR beta chain was sequenced in a study of T cells in Graves' hyperthyroidism and ophthalmopathy (dated by TCRdb to between 2018 and 2020). As for the study more broadly: Peripheral blood samples were taken at initial diagnosis, before any treatment was given. To identify TCR V-J signatures that set the groups apart, the researchers used a discovery cohort of 90 to 100 patients, made up of around 42 with Graves' ophthalmopathy and some 55 with stable Graves' hyperthyroidism. Prospective prediction of ophthalmopathy was tested in an independent validation cohort of 18 to 20 hyperthyroidism patients and 15 to 17 patients who later progressed to ophthalmopathy. The 95 to 100 discovery patients were randomly split 7:3 into training and test sets. In addition, the study compared T-cell repertoires in thyroid tissue and in blood from roughly six Graves' hyperthyroidism patients. After blood sampling, hyperthyroidism patients were treated with methimazole at a starting dose of 30 mg daily, and ophthalmopathy patients were treated with high-dose intravenous methylprednisolone. According to the paper, TCR Vbeta CDR3 sequencing was carried out on approximately 140 peripheral blood samples, which came from over 40 ophthalmopathy, around 75 hyperthyroidism and roughly 17 progressor patients. Results and caveats for the whole study, not just this receptor: Most expanded thyroid clonotypes (frequency above 0.001) were also detected in blood, suggesting blood repertoires may reflect thyroid immune responses. A model built on a 13 V-J signature distinguished ophthalmopathy from stable hyperthyroidism, reaching about 89% sensitivity and about 81% specificity in cross-validation and 80%/75% in testing. No statistical method was used to set the sample size in advance, and investigators knew the group allocation. In validation, progression to ophthalmopathy was predicted by the model with approximately 67% sensitivity and 72% to 80% specificity, a median of approximately 6.5 months before onset.

A patient counted as having stable Graves' hyperthyroidism if no progression to ophthalmopathy occurred over 18 months of follow-up. Hyperthyroidism patients were newly diagnosed, with disease duration under 2 months, and aged 18 to 65 years. Exclusion was applied to patients with uncontrolled infections, other autoimmune diseases, pregnancy or lactation. Diagnoses relied on clinical symptoms, serum thyroxine and TRAb, thyroid ultrasound and orbital computed tomography. Ficoll-Paque density gradient centrifugation was used to isolate PBMCs from 8 to 10 ml of fresh peripheral blood. Total RNA was extracted using Trizol reagent, and RNA quality was assessed on an Agilent 2100 Bioanalyzer. As to this clonotype: The clone's antigen remains unknown. A read error is possible here, since a much larger clone lies one base away.

The TCR beta CDR3 regions were amplified from RNA transcripts. A first-round RT-PCR of the TCR CDR3 used the HTBI primer set with the Qiagen OneStep RT-PCR kit. The libraries were constructed in a second round of multiplex PCR and then size-selected and purified. Sequencing of the libraries was done on an Illumina HiSeq2000 using paired-end 100 bp reads. On the authors' methods: SOAPnuke was used to process the raw data, removing reads that contained adapters or uncalled bases, had a mean Phred below 15, or lacked an exact match to the constant primer or identifier. High-quality paired reads were merged using COPE v1.2.5, and each unique nucleotide sequence was defined as a clonotype. Clonotypes were aligned to IMGT TRBV, TRBD and TRBJ reference segments using MiTCR v1.1. The analysis included only V-J combinations with a frequency above 0.0001, which together covered more than 98% of the repertoires. A TCS score was defined as the ratio between F50 (clonal expansion) and ExV (chaos), using BLOSUM62-based TCRdist between CDR3 peptides within each V-J. Welch's t-statistics and random forest reduced roughly 500 V-J features to fewer than 15, which were used in a naive Bayes classifier (R e1071). TCRdb reran the public reads through fastp at Q25 and MiXCR, keeping productive beta chains. Under each unique CDR3 protein, matching rows form one entry showing the most common genes and DNA. None of the V and J calls come from the authors' own analysis; TCRdb made them. For this sample the table gives fewer than 800,000 distinct CDR3 sequences, of which about a sixth were detected only once. The ten largest clones add up to approximately 8.4% of the sample.

The germline V gene provides CDR1 MDHEN and CDR2 SYDVKM. The CDR3 runs 16 residues from the cysteine to the phenylalanine. Of the read, only the CDR3 DNA is kept; its 48 bases are in frame from base 1. This clonotype originated in a man aged 18 to 29 with Graves' hyperthyroidism. Recombination connected TRBV28 to TRBJ2-1; the D gene is possibly TRBD1 or TRBD2, with 5 bases matching each. Sample: blood. The CDR3 in this case is CASSHAGRRPGDEQFF. Here is the DNA: TGCGCCAGCAGCCACGCCGGACGGCGTCCCGGGGACGAGCAGTTCTTC.